The T cell receptor beta chain under discussion was sequenced for a study of shared clonotypes between healthy human individuals. Profiled with immunoSEQ multiplex PCR; TCRdb holds only in-frame clones, not every one. The sample records about 2 million clones, 90% to 95% being singletons. Germline V gene lookup returns CDR1 MNHEY and CDR2 SVGAGI. The CDR3 sequence is 13 residues long. Trimming removed 8 bases at V and 3 bases at J, with 13 bases between. This sequence joins TRBV6-5 and TRBJ1-2; weak D call: TRBD1 (5 bases). Material for sequencing was naive CD4+ T cells sorted from blood. As to subset: CD45RA+ positively selected. This sequence originates from a man in his late teens or twenties in good health. CDR3 nucleotides: TGTGCCAGCTCCAAGACAGCTCACTATGGCTACACCTTC. Its translation is CASSKTAHYGYTF.